This T cell receptor (beta chain) was recovered during a study of shared clonotypes between healthy human individuals. This table comes from immunoSEQ multiplex PCR, and its TCRdb copy is limited to in-frame clones, with some not included. The sample contains 850,000 to 1,100,000 clones, approximately 77% of which appear only once. General study findings and limits: Clonotypes which were not shared had lower generation probabilities than clonotypes that all four donors shared.

The split of CD4+ cells yielded CD45RA+ naive and CD45RA-negative memory subsets. This clone was seen at least ten times. The antigen is not known. The CDR3 runs 14 residues. Germline V gene lookup returns CDR1 KGHSH and CDR2 LQKENI. V was trimmed by 1 base and J by 0 bases, leaving 7 bases between them. The source of this sequence is a man between 18 and 29 years old in good health. Some clones in this sample may be carry-over from other donors' samples. This rearrangement joins TRBV18 to TRBJ2-7; unclear D gene. Sequencing input: memory CD4+ T cells from PBMCs. The subset was: CD45RA-negative fraction. In DNA form, the CDR3 reads TGTGCCAGCTCACCACAGTCGGCCTCCTACGAGCAGTACTTC. Amino acids: CASSPQSASYEQYF.